The following is a T cell receptor beta chain sequence with its context. The sample comes from a study of blood T cell repertoires in COVID-19. On the study more broadly: Samples came from the United States, Italy and Spain, spanning acute and convalescent COVID-19. T cells, B-cell-depleted T cells, or PBMCs supplied cDNA or gDNA.

This CDR3 has 15 residues. Germline-derived CDR1 and CDR2 are SNHLY and FYNNEI. The ends were cut back, 6 bases at V and 7 bases at J, with 18 bases in the middle. Original processing methods: The assay estimated nucleated cells by amplifying reference gene primers. Libraries were prepared by immunoSEQ multiplex PCR; TCRdb keeps only in-frame clonotypes and omits some of them. V and J calls and clone size are those listed in that table; D and trimming were worked out from the DNA. The table includes about 190,000 clones, roughly nine tenths detected once. The sequenced material came from peripheral blood. The rearrangement uses TRBV2 and TRBJ1-4; weak D call: TRBD1 (6 bases). This clonotype was sampled from a man aged 40-49 years with acute or convalescent COVID-19. CDR3 protein: CASSLGGGSREKLFF. CDR3 DNA sequence: TGTGCCAGCAGCCTGGGGGGGGGCTCTCGTGAAAAACTGTTTTTT.